Listed below are T cell receptor beta chains from one sample, sequenced in a study of blood T cell repertoires in COVID-19. Data came from immunoSEQ multiplex PCR; TCRdb stores just in-frame clones and leaves some out. The sample includes 300,000 to 350,000 clones, roughly 85% of them seen just once. What was sequenced was PBMCs or T cells enriched from blood (not recorded which). The receptors derive from a woman in her 40s with acute COVID-19. Both conserved end residues are part of each CDR3. Each record gives: clone size, V gene, D gene, J gene, CDR3 DNA, CDR3 protein. The D gene is left open where the match is weak. Some rows mark clone size as missing; the rest say once, few, many or name a class of expanded clone.

size: -
V: TRBV5-4
D: -
J: TRBJ2-3
DNA: TGTGCCAGCAGCTACAGGGTTGGGGACACAGATACGCAGTATTTT
CDR3: CASSYRVGDTDTQYF

size: -
V: TRBV21-1
D: -
J: TRBJ1-2
DNA: TGTGCCAGCAGCAAGACAGGGAACTATGGCTACACCTTC
CDR3: CASSKTGNYGYTF

size: -
V: TRBV29-1
D: TRBD2
J: TRBJ2-2
DNA: TGCAGCGTTGAAAGGGCTAGCGGGAGCACTAACACCGGGGAGCTGTTTTTT
CDR3: CSVERASGSTNTGELFF

size: few
V: TRBV10-3
D: -
J: TRBJ1-4
DNA: TGTGCCACTCAAGGACGGGGGTCTAATGAAAAACTGTTTTTT
CDR3: CATQGRGSNEKLFF

size: -
V: TRBV18
D: -
J: TRBJ1-4
DNA: TGTGCCAGCTCACCGACAGTGGCAACTAATGAAAAACTGTTTTTT
CDR3: CASSPTVATNEKLFF

size: few
V: TRBV7-2
D: TRBD1
J: TRBJ1-1
DNA: TGTGCCAGCAGCTCCGGGACAGGGTTTACCACTGAAGCTTTCTTT
CDR3: CASSSGTGFTTEAFF

size: many
V: TRBV11-1
D: -
J: TRBJ1-1
DNA: TGTGCCAGCAGCTTTCTAAACCCGGGTGGGAACACTGAAGCTTTCTTT
CDR3: CASSFLNPGGNTEAFF

size: once
V: TRBV6-5
D: TRBD1
J: TRBJ1-1
DNA: TGTGCCAGCAGTTTTACCGGGACAGGGGGTAACGGGGAAGCTTTCTTT
CDR3: CASSFTGTGGNGEAFF

size: -
V: TRBV19
D: TRBD2
J: TRBJ2-4
DNA: TGTGCCAGTAGTGATATACTAGCGGGAGGAACCAAAAACATTCAGTACTTC
CDR3: CASSDILAGGTKNIQYF

size: -
V: TRBV18
D: TRBD1
J: TRBJ2-1
DNA: TGTGCCAGCTCTCCCCTACGTGACAGGGAATACAATGAGCAGTTCTTC
CDR3: CASSPLRDREYNEQFF

size: -
V: TRBV6-2/TRBV6-3
D: -
J: TRBJ1-2
DNA: TGTGCCAGCAGTTACGGCGGCAGGGACTATGGCTACACCTTC
CDR3: CASSYGGRDYGYTF